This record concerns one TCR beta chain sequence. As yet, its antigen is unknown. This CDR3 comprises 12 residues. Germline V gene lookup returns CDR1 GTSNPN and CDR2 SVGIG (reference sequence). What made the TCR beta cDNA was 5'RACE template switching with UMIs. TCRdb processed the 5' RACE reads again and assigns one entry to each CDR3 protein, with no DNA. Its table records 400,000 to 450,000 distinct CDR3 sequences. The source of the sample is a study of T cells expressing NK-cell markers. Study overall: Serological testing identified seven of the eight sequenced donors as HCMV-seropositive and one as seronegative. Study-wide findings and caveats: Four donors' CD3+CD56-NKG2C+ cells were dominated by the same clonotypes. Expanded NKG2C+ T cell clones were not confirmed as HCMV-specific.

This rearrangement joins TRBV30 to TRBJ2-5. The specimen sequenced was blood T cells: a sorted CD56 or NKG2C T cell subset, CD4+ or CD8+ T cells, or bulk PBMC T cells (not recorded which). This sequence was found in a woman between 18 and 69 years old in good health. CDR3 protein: CAWNLAVKTQYF. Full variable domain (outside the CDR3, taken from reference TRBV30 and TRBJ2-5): SQTIHQWPATLVQPVGSPLSLECTVEGTSNPNLYWYRQAAGRGLQLLFYSVGIGQISSEVPQNLSASRPQDRQFILSSKKLLLSDSGFYLCAWNLAVKTQYFGPGTRLLVL.